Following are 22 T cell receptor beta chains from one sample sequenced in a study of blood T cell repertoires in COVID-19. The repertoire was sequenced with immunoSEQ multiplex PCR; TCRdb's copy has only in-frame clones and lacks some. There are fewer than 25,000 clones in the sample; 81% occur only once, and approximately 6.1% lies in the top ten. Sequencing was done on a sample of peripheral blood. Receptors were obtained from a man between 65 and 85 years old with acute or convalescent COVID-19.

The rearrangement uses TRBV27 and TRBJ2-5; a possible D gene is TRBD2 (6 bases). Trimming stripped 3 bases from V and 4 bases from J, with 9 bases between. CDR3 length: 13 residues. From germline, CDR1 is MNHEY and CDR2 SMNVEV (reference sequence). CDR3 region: CASSFRETETQYF. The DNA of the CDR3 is TGTGCCAGCAGTTTCCGGGAGACAGAGACCCAGTACTTC.

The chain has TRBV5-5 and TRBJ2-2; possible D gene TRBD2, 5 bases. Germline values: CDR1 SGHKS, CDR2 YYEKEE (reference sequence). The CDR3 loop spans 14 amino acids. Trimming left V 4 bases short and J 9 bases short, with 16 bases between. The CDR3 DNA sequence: TGTGCCAGCAGCGCCGGACTGACCGCTAGGGAGCTGTTTTTT. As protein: CASSAGLTARELFF.

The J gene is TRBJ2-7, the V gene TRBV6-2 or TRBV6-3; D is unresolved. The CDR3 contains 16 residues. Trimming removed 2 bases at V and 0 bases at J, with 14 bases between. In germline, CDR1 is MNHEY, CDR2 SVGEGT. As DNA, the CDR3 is TGTGCCAGCAGTTACCTGGCAGGCCAGTACTCCTACGAGCAGTACTTC. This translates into CASSYLAGQYSYEQYF.

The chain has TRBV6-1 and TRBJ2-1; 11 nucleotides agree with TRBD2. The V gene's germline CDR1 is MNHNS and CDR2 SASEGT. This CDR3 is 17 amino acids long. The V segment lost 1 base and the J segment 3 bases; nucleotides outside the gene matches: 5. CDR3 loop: CASSEVLGLAVYNEQFF. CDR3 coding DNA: TGTGCCAGCAGTGAAGTGCTGGGACTAGCGGTCTACAATGAGCAGTTCTTC.

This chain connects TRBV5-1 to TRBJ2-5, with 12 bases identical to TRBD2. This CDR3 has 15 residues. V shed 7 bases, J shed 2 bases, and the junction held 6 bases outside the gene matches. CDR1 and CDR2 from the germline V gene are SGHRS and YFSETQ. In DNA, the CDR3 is TGCGCCAGCGGAAGGACTAGCGGGGTACAAGAGACCCAGTACTTC. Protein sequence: CASGRTSGVQETQYF.

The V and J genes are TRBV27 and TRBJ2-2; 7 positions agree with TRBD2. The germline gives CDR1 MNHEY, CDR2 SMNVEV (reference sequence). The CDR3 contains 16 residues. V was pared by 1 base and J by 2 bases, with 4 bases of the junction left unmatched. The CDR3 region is CASSLFLAENTGELFF. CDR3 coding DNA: TGTGCCAGCAGTTTATTTCTAGCGGAAAACACCGGGGAGCTGTTTTTT.

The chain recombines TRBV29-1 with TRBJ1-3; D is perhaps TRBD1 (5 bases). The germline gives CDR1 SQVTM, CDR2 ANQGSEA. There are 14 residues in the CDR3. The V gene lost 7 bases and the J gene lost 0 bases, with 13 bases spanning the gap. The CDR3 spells CSALGAISGNTIYF. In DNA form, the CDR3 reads TGCAGCGCCCTTGGGGCCATCTCTGGAAACACCATATATTTT.

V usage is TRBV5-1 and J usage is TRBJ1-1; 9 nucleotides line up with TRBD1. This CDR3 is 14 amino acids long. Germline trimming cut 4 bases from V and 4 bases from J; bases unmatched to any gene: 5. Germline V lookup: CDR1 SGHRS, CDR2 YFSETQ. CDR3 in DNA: TGCGCCAGCAGCCGGAAGGACAGGGGCACTGAAGCTTTCTTT. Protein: CASSRKDRGTEAFF.

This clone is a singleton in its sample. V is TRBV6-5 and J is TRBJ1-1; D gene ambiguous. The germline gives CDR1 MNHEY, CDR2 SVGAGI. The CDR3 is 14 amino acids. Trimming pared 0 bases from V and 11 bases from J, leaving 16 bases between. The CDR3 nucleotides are TGTGCCAGCAGTTACTCGATTTCGGGATTATTGGCTTTCTTT. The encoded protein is CASSYSISGLLAFF.

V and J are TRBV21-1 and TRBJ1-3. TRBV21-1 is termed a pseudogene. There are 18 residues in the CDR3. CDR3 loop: CASSNRAGGGNSGNTIYF. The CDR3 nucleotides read TGTGCCAGCAGCAATAGGGCTGGGGGGGGAAACTCTGGAAACACCATATATTTT.

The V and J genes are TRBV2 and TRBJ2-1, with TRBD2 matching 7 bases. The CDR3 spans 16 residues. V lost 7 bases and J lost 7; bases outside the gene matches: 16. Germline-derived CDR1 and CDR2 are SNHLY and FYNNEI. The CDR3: CASTLETSSRHNEQFF. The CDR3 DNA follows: TGTGCCAGCACTTTGGAGACTAGCAGTAGGCATAATGAGCAGTTCTTC.

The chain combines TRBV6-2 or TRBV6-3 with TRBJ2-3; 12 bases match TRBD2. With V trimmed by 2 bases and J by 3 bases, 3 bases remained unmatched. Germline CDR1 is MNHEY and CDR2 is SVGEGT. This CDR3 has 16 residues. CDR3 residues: CASSYPSGRGTDTQYF. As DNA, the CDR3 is TGTGCCAGCAGTTACCCTAGCGGGAGGGGGACAGATACGCAGTATTTT.

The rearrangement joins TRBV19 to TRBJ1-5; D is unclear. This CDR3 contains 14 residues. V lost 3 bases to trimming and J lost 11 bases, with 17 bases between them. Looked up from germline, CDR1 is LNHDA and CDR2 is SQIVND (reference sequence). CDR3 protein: CASSIRGLGAAQHF. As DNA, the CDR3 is TGTGCCAGTAGTATTCGAGGTCTGGGAGCGGCCCAGCATTTT.

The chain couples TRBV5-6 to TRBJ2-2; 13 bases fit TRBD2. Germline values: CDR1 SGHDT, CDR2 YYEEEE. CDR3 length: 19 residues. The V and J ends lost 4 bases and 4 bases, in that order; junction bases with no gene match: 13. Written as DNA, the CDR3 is TGTGCCAGCAGCCATAGGACGGGACTAGCGGGGTGGGCCACCGGGGAGCTGTTTTTT. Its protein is CASSHRTGLAGWATGELFF.

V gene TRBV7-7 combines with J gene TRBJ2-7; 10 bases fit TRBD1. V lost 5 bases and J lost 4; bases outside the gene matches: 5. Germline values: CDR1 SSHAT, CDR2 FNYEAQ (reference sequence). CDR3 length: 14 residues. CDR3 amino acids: CASSQGQGTYEQYF. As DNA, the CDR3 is TGTGCCAGCAGCCAGGGACAGGGGACATACGAGCAGTACTTC.

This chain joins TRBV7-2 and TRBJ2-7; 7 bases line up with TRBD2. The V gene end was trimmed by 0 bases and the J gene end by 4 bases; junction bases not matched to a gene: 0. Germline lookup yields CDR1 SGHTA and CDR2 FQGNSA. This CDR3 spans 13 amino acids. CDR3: CASSLAGGYEQYF. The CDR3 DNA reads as TGTGCCAGCAGCTTAGCGGGAGGGTACGAGCAGTACTTC. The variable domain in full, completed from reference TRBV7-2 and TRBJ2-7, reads GAGVSQSPSNKVTEKGKDVELRCDPISGHTALYWYRQSLGQGLEFLIYFQGNSAPDKSGLPSDRFSAERTGGSVSTLTIQRTQQEDSAVYLCASSLAGGYEQYFGPGTRLTVT.

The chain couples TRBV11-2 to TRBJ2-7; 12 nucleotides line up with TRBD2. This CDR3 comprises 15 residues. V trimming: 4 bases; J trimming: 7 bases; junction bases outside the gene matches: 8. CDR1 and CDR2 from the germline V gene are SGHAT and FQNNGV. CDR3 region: CASSSQLAGGTEQYF. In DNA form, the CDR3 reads TGTGCCAGCAGCTCCCAGCTAGCGGGAGGGACGGAGCAGTACTTC.

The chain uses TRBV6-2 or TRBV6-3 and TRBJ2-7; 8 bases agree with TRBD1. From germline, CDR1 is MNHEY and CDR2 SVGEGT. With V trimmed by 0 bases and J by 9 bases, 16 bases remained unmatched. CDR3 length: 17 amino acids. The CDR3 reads CASSYSITRWGRGPQYF. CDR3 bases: TGTGCCAGCAGTTACTCGATTACCCGTTGGGGCAGGGGGCCGCAGTACTTC.

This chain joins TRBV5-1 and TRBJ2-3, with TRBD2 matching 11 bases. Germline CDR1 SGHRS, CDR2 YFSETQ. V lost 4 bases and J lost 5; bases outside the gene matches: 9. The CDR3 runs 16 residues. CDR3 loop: CASSQNTGTSGDTQYF. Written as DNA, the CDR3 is TGCGCCAGCAGCCAGAATACCGGGACTAGCGGAGATACGCAGTATTTT.

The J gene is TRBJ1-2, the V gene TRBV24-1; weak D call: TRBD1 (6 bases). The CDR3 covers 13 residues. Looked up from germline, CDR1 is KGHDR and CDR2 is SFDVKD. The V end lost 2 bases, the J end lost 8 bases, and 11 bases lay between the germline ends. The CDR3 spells CATSDSGTFGYTF. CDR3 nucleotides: TGTGCCACCAGTGATTCTGGGACATTCGGCTACACCTTC.

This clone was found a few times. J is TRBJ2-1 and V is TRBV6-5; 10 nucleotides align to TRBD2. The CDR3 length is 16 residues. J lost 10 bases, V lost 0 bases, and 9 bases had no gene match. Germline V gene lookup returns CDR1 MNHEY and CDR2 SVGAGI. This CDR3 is CASSYSNLAGAQEQFF. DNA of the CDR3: TGTGCCAGCAGTTACTCGAATCTAGCGGGGGCACAAGAGCAGTTCTTC.

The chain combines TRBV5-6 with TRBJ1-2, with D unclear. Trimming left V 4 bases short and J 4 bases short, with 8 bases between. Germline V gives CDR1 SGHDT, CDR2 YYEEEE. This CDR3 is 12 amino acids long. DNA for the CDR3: TGTGCCAGCAGCCCGGGGTTCTATGGCTACACCTTC. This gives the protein CASSPGFYGYTF.